This T cell receptor beta chain was profiled in a study of T cells in Graves' hyperthyroidism and ophthalmopathy. Amplification of TCR beta CDR3 regions used RNA as the template. Using the HTBI primer set, a first-round RT-PCR was run on the TCR CDR3. A single record per CDR3 protein comes from TCRdb applying MiXCR to the multiplex PCR reads. The sample contains a few hundred thousand distinct CDR3 sequences, around 14% of which appear only once. Overall study results and limits: Clonotypes that were expanded in thyroid above 0.001 mostly appeared in blood too. Ophthalmopathy and stable hyperthyroidism were told apart by a 13 V-J model.

Absence of ophthalmopathy progression within 18 months defined stable Graves' hyperthyroidism. With a duration under 2 months, the hyperthyroidism was newly diagnosed in patients aged 18 to 65. The CDR3 spans 14 residues. V shed 5 bases, J shed 10 bases, and the junction held 7 bases outside the gene matches. Per the germline V gene, CDR1 is SGHTA and CDR2 is FQGNSA. This clonotype was recorded at least ten times. Antigen: not known. The chain is built from TRBV7-2 and TRBJ1-4, with 10 bases that match TRBD1. Material: blood. The source is a woman aged 30 to 39 with Graves' hyperthyroidism. The CDR3 protein is CASSPDRGDGKLFF. The DNA of the CDR3 is TGTGCCAGCAGCCCGGACAGGGGGGATGGAAAACTGTTTTTT.